This passage covers 9 T cell receptor beta chains from one sample sequenced in a study of graft-versus-host responses after intestinal transplantation. Their recognized antigens are unknown. Libraries were prepared by immunoSEQ multiplex PCR; TCRdb keeps only in-frame clonotypes and omits some of them. This table holds approximately 90,000 clones, around 89% found once. The sequenced sample was unstimulated CD4+ T cells sorted from spleen or lymph node cells, obtained before transplant. Receptors were obtained from a human donor who was the organ donor for an intestinal transplant.

The rearrangement links TRBV7-2 to TRBJ2-1; possibly TRBD2 for D (7 bases). Trimming took off 8 bases at V and 3 bases at J, with 29 bases between the two ends. The germline CDR1 and CDR2 sequences are SGHTA and FQGNSA. The CDR3 is 19 amino acids. For the CDR3, the DNA is TGTGCCAGCTCCCTCCGGGACAAGGGAGTCCGGGGGGACTACAATGAGCAGTTCTTC. Residues: CASSLRDKGVRGDYNEQFF.

The chain links TRBV20-1 to TRBJ1-4; the D gene is possibly TRBD1 (6 bases). Looked up from germline, CDR1 is DFQATT and CDR2 is SNEGSKA (reference sequence). The CDR3 contains 11 residues. The CDR3 protein is CSSAGDEKLFF. The CDR3 nucleotides read TGCAGCTCAGCAGGGGATGAAAAACTGTTTTTT.

The V gene is TRBV5-6, the J gene TRBJ2-7; a possible D gene is TRBD1 (5 bases). The CDR3 is 17 residues long. The V gene lost 3 bases and the J gene lost 0 bases, with 19 bases spanning the gap. Germline CDR1 reads SGHDT; CDR2 reads YYEEEE. CDR3 DNA: TGTGCCAGCAGCTGGTGGGGCAGCGCCCTAAGCTCCTACGAGCAGTACTTC. Protein: CASSWWGSALSSYEQYF.

The rearrangement joins TRBV11-2 to TRBJ2-1, with 9 bases matching TRBD2. The V segment lost 9 bases and the J segment 4 bases; nucleotides outside the gene matches: 7. Per the germline V gene, CDR1 is SGHAT and CDR2 is FQNNGV. CDR3 length: 14 amino acids. CDR3 residues: CASQIAGVYNEQFF. The DNA for the CDR3 is TGTGCCAGTCAGATAGCGGGGGTATACAATGAGCAGTTCTTC.

The chain uses TRBV14 and TRBJ2-1; 8 nucleotides match TRBD2. CDR1 and CDR2 from the germline V gene are SGHDN and FVKESK. Trimming removed 4 bases from V and 8 bases from J; junction bases left unmatched: 13. The CDR3 length is 16 residues. The CDR3 spells CASSPRLSSGTDEQFF. The CDR3 nucleotides are TGTGCCAGCAGCCCCCGCTTGAGTAGCGGGACCGATGAGCAGTTCTTC.

This chain joins TRBV11-3 and TRBJ2-3; no clear D gene. V was clipped by 3 bases and J by 2 bases, with 3 bases between them. The germline gives CDR1 SGHNT, CDR2 YENEEA. The CDR3 length is 12 residues. Here the CDR3 reads CASSFVTDTQYF. CDR3 sequence (DNA): TGTGCCAGCAGCTTCGTCACAGATACGCAGTATTTT.

The V and J genes are TRBV5-1 and TRBJ2-3; D possibly corresponds to TRBD1 (5 bases). Trimming stripped 0 bases from V and 6 bases from J, with 8 bases between. The germline gives CDR1 SGHRS, CDR2 YFSETQ. This CDR3 has 13 amino acids. The CDR3 sequence: CASSLEGADTQYF. CDR3 DNA sequence: TGCGCCAGCAGCTTGGAAGGGGCGGATACGCAGTATTTT.

This clone is classed as medium-sized. This chain links TRBV6-5 with TRBJ2-7, with TRBD1 matching over 11 bases. Unmatched junction bases numbered 3, after V lost 8 bases and J lost 6 bases. Germline CDR1 and CDR2: MNHEY and SVGAGI. The CDR3 spans 12 residues. The CDR3 protein is CASGTGGSEQYF. The CDR3 coding sequence is TGTGCCAGCGGGACAGGGGGTTCCGAGCAGTACTTC.

The J gene is TRBJ2-5, the V gene TRBV11-3, with TRBD2 identical over 7 bases. V dropped 1 base and J dropped 2; count of bases not matched to a gene: 10. CDR3 size: 17 residues. Germline CDR1 reads SGHNT; CDR2 reads YENEEA. CDR3: CASSLGSVAGAQETQYF. CDR3 nucleotide sequence: TGTGCCAGCAGCTTAGGTTCGGTTGCGGGAGCACAAGAGACCCAGTACTTC.